This TCR beta chain was recorded in a study of PD-1 blockade in mismatch repair-deficient tumors. Study outcomes and limitations: Rapid post-treatment expansion, then contraction, generally preceding radiologic response, marked tumor-resident clones.

On this clone itself: Its specificity is not known.

Germline CDR1 SGHRS, CDR2 YFSETQ. V shed 1 base, J shed 0 bases, and the junction held 7 bases outside the gene matches. The CDR3 totals 17 residues. PCR or immunohistochemistry showed mismatch repair deficiency in every enrolled patient. TCRs were sequenced from a few patients responding to pembrolizumab. The data were produced by immunoSEQ multiplex PCR, yet TCRdb's version contains in-frame clones alone and is incomplete. The sample shows 85,000 to 130,000 clones, 65% to 85% of them seen only once. The TCR was taken from an adult with mismatch repair-deficient cancer. The rearrangement uses TRBV5-1 and TRBJ2-3, with 8 bases lining up with TRBD2. The specimen comprised peripheral blood, sampled approximately 36 weeks after starting pembrolizumab. The CDR3, as DNA: TGCGCCAGCAGCTTGTTAACCGGGGGGGACAGCACAGATACGCAGTATTTT. This codes for CASSLLTGGDSTDTQYF.